This T cell receptor beta chain was captured by sequencing in a study of T cell responses to AZD1222 COVID-19 vaccine. Turning to the study itself: Timing groups of about 4 and about 12 weeks for second doses were pooled. The study, taken as a whole, reports: It was only 6 or 7 AZD1222 recipients who were seropositive at baseline. CD4 TCRs covered the whole spike, strongest at regions 160-218 and 743-854. The reported proportion of spike-specific TCRs targeting unmutated variant regions was nearly half.

Details on this clone: Antigen unknown.

TCRdb's table, derived via immunoSEQ multiplex PCR, lists solely in-frame clones and lacks some. Of 95,000 to 150,000 clones listed, roughly 87% are singletons. The germline CDR1 and CDR2 sequences are SQVTM and ANQGSEA. The CDR3 consists of 12 residues. The germline V and J ends were trimmed by 5 bases and 1 base, with 7 bases remaining between them. The rearrangement links TRBV29-1 to TRBJ2-3; D ambiguous. The starting material was peripheral blood, obtained on day 0 of AZD1222 vaccination. The clonotype comes from an adult in good health. CDR3 DNA sequence: TGCAGCGTTCTGTCGGGCACAGATACGCAGTATTTT. This encodes CSVLSGTDTQYF.